One and the same sample provided the 28 T cell receptor beta chains below, sequenced in a study of blood T cell repertoires in COVID-19 (dated by TCRdb to between 2020 and 2021). The library came from the immunoSEQ multiplex PCR assay. The clones in this table, taken by TCRdb from immuneACCESS, are in-frame only. Not every clone is retained; where verified, under half of the shortfall comes from an unresolved V gene, and the cause of the rest is unknown. The sample data list 150,000 to 200,000 clones, and about 86% of these were observed just once. The ten biggest clones cover under 15% of the sample. Sequencing was done on a sample of peripheral blood. These receptors were obtained from a woman aged 70 to 79 with COVID-19, enrolled during active disease.

This rearrangement joins TRBV5-1 to TRBJ1-6; D may be TRBD1 (5 bases). Trimming stripped 0 bases from V and 9 bases from J, with 10 bases between. This CDR3 contains 14 residues. Germline CDR1 is SGHRS and CDR2 is YFSETQ. The CDR3, as DNA: TGCGCCAGCAGCTTGGCAGGGTATGGTTCACCCCTCCACTTT. Encoded protein: CASSLAGYGSPLHF. Using reference TRBV5-1 and TRBJ1-6 for the parts outside the CDR3, the full variable domain is KAGVTQTPRYLIKTRGQQVTLSCSPISGHRSVSWYQQTPGQGLQFLFEYFSETQRNKGNFPGRFSGRQFSNSRSEMNVSTLELGDSALYLCASSLAGYGSPLHFGNGTRLTVT.

The chain combines TRBV13 with TRBJ2-6; D is perhaps TRBD1 (6 bases). This CDR3 has 15 amino acids. CDR1 is PRHDT, CDR2 FYEKMQ, per germline (reference sequence). The germline V and J ends were trimmed by 6 bases and 3 bases, with 12 bases remaining between them. As DNA, the CDR3 is TGTGCCAGCAGGGTTACAGGGAGTGGGGCCAACGTCCTGACTTTC. It is translated as CASRVTGSGANVLTF.

The chain couples TRBV2 to TRBJ2-1, with D maybe TRBD2 (6 bases). The CDR3 totals 18 residues. Germline V gene data show CDR1 as SNHLY and CDR2 as FYNNEI. Trimming left V 5 bases short and J 7 bases short, with 27 bases between. In DNA form, the CDR3 reads TGTGCCAGCAGTCCTCCTTCGGTGGGGGGATCTCATGGGAATGAGCAGTTCTTC. Translation: CASSPPSVGGSHGNEQFF.

V is TRBV11-3 and J is TRBJ1-2; 11 nucleotides match TRBD1. Germline CDR1 is SGHNT and CDR2 is YENEEA. The V gene end was trimmed by 3 bases and the J gene end by 1 base; junction bases not matched to a gene: 10. This CDR3 spans 18 amino acids. CDR3 bases: TGTGCCAGCAGCTTTTCCCCCGGGACAGGGGGTGGTAACTATGGCTACACCTTC. This gives the protein CASSFSPGTGGGNYGYTF.

The chain links TRBV14 to TRBJ2-3; D not certain. V shed 1 base and J shed 4 bases, with 6 bases lying between them. Germline V lookup: CDR1 SGHDN, CDR2 FVKESK. The CDR3 sequence is 13 residues long. The CDR3 sequence: CASSQGLPDTQYF. In DNA form, the CDR3 reads TGTGCCAGCAGCCAAGGGCTCCCAGATACGCAGTATTTT. The full variable domain, in which reference TRBV14 and TRBJ2-3 provide the parts outside the CDR3, is EAGVTQFPSHSVIEKGQTVTLRCDPISGHDNLYWYRRVMGKEIKFLLHFVKESKQDESGMPNNRFLAERTGGTYSTLKVQPAELEDSGVYFCASSQGLPDTQYFGPGTRLTVL.

The J gene is TRBJ1-1, the V gene TRBV29-1, with D uncertain. The CDR3 contains 13 residues. V lost 8 bases, J lost 1 base, and 14 bases lay in between. Germline assignment: CDR1 SQVTM and CDR2 ANQGSEA. The CDR3: CSCREGGNTEAFF. The CDR3 coding sequence is TGCAGCTGCCGGGAAGGAGGGAACACTGAAGCTTTCTTT.

The chain is built from TRBV9 and TRBJ2-7; a weak D match, TRBD2 (5 bases). Germline V gives CDR1 SGDLS, CDR2 YYNGEE. V lost 3 bases to trimming and J lost 2 bases, with 12 bases between them. The CDR3 spans 14 residues. CDR3 sequence (DNA): TGTGCCAGCAGCGGGCGGACTGGTCCCTACGAGCAGTACTTC. Its translation: CASSGRTGPYEQYF.

The chain recombines TRBV30 with TRBJ1-1; 9 nucleotides agree with TRBD1. CDR3 length: 14 amino acids. Germline loops: CDR1 GTSNPN, CDR2 SVGIG (reference sequence). The junction had 7 bases not matched to a gene; V was cut back by 2 bases and J by 6 bases. The CDR3 coding sequence is TGTGCCTGGAGTCCTATTCGACAGGGGGCTGAAGCTTTCTTT. Translating it yields CAWSPIRQGAEAFF.

The chain employs TRBV4-2 and TRBJ2-2; D call uncertain. Trimming removed 0 bases from V and 0 bases from J, with 8 bases in between. The CDR3 has 16 amino acids. From germline, CDR1 is LGHNA and CDR2 YNFKEQ. CDR3 amino acids: CASSQDDGPNTGELFF. In DNA form, the CDR3 reads TGTGCCAGCAGCCAAGATGATGGGCCGAACACCGGGGAGCTGTTTTTT.

The V gene is TRBV5-1, the J gene TRBJ1-2; D possibly corresponds to TRBD1 (6 bases). CDR3 length: 16 residues. Germline loops: CDR1 SGHRS, CDR2 YFSETQ. V lost 4 bases, J lost 4 bases, and 20 bases lay in between. The CDR3: CASSLGQRGLGYGYTF. In DNA form, the CDR3 reads TGCGCCAGCAGCCTGGGCCAGCGGGGGCTTGGCTATGGCTACACCTTC.

This sequence joins TRBV19 and TRBJ1-5, with D possibly matching TRBD1 (6 bases). The CDR3 spans 15 residues. Germline V gene data show CDR1 as LNHDA and CDR2 as SQIVND (reference sequence). The V end was cut by 3 bases, the J end by 7 bases, with 16 bases between. The CDR3 DNA reads TGTGCCAGTAGTATCTCGTCAGGGGTGCGCCAGCCCCAGCATTTT. This sequence encodes CASSISSGVRQPQHF.

CDR3 region: CASSLTGTGNQPQHF. The CDR3 region has the DNA TGTGCCAGCAGTTTAACCGGGACAGGCAATCAGCCCCAGCATTTT. V gene TRBV28 combines with J gene TRBJ1-5; TRBD1 aligns across 7 bases. The junction had 3 bases not matched to a gene; V was cut back by 2 bases and J by 2 bases. CDR3 size: 15 residues. Per germline, CDR1 MDHEN and CDR2 SYDVKM.

The chain carries TRBV5-4 and TRBJ1-3; 8 bases map to TRBD1. The V gene end was trimmed by 4 bases and the J gene end by 4 bases; junction bases not matched to a gene: 10. Germline CDR1 reads SGHNT; CDR2 reads YYREEE (reference sequence). CDR3 length equals 16 residues. This chain's CDR3 is CASSVPGQVGGNTIYF. CDR3 DNA: TGTGCCAGCAGCGTCCCGGGACAGGTGGGCGGAAACACCATATATTTT.

This chain joins TRBV5-5 and TRBJ2-7; D not certain. The CDR3 is 12 residues long. Deletions cut 4 bases from V and 4 bases from J, with 9 bases between. The V gene's germline CDR1 is SGHKS and CDR2 YYEKEE (reference sequence). Here the CDR3 DNA reads TGTGCCAGCAGCCTTTTGACATACGAGCAGTACTTC. It codes for CASSLLTYEQYF.

This clone was counted a few times. The CDR3 sequence: CATSGRAGVTNEKLFF. The CDR3 region has the DNA TGTGCCACCAGCGGCAGGGCAGGGGTGACTAATGAAAAACTGTTTTTT. The V call is TRBV15, the J call TRBJ1-4; possibly TRBD1 for D (6 bases). Per germline, CDR1 LNHNV and CDR2 YYDKDF (reference sequence). The CDR3 has 16 residues. V was cut by 5 bases and J by 2 bases, with 15 bases left in between. Drawing the rest from reference TRBV15 and TRBJ1-4, the complete variable domain is DAMVIQNPRYQVTQFGKPVTLSCSQTLNHNVMYWYQQKSSQAPKLLFHYYDKDFNNEADTPDNFQSRRPNTSFCFLDIRSPGLGDTAMYLCATSGRAGVTNEKLFFGSGTQLSVL.

V and J are TRBV29-1 and TRBJ1-6, with 9 bases lining up with TRBD1. Germline V lookup: CDR1 SQVTM, CDR2 ANQGSEA. With V trimmed by 6 bases and J by 7 bases, 7 bases remained unmatched. The CDR3 covers 14 residues. This CDR3 reads CSVRGQGPNSPLHF. The CDR3 DNA reads as TGCAGCGTGCGAGGACAGGGGCCGAATTCACCCCTCCACTTT. Drawing the rest from reference TRBV29-1 and TRBJ1-6, the complete variable domain is SAVISQKPSRDICQRGTSLTIQCQVDSQVTMMFWYRQQPGQSLTLIATANQGSEATYESGFVIDKFPISRPNLTFSTLTVSNMSPEDSSIYLCSVRGQGPNSPLHFGNGTRLTVT.

The V gene is TRBV7-9, the J gene TRBJ1-6; perhaps TRBD1 as D (6 bases). V was clipped by 2 bases and J by 6 bases, with 11 bases between them. CDR3 length: 15 residues. Germline values: CDR1 SEHNR, CDR2 FQNEAQ (reference sequence). The CDR3 DNA reads as TGTGCCAGCAGCTTAATAGGACAGACTAATTCACCCCTCCACTTT. It encodes CASSLIGQTNSPLHF.

The CDR3 spells CASRSTGEVAEAFF. CDR3 sequence (DNA): TGTGCCAGTAGATCGACAGGTGAGGTAGCTGAAGCTTTCTTT. The chain uses TRBV19 and TRBJ1-1, with D possibly TRBD1 on 6 matching bases. This CDR3 is built from 14 residues. Germline CDR1 and CDR2: LNHDA and SQIVND (reference sequence). V lost 6 bases and J 6 bases, leaving 17 bases between the germline ends.

The rearrangement joins TRBV28 to TRBJ2-3; TRBD2 matches at 10 bases. J gave up 2 bases and V 4 bases, and 9 bases lay outside the gene matches. This CDR3 contains 17 residues. Germline V gene sequence: CDR1 MDHEN, CDR2 SYDVKM. The CDR3 DNA reads as TGTGCCAGCAGTTCCGCGAAGGGACTAGCGAACACAGATACGCAGTATTTT. This codes for CASSSAKGLANTDTQYF.

V and J are TRBV4-1 and TRBJ2-1, with 9 bases that match TRBD2. V shed 0 bases and J 5 bases; nucleotides not matched to a gene: 2. Germline V gene lookup returns CDR1 MGHRA and CDR2 YSYEKL. The CDR3 runs to 15 residues. CDR3 DNA sequence: TGCGCCAGCAGCCAAGATAGCGGGAGCAACAATGAGCAGTTCTTC. Translated: CASSQDSGSNNEQFF.

This chain joins TRBV6-5 and TRBJ1-5, with D perhaps TRBD1 (5 bases). The ends were cut back, 7 bases at V and 0 bases at J, with 7 bases in the middle. CDR1 is MNHEY, CDR2 SVGAGI, per germline. The CDR3 contains 13 residues. In DNA form, the CDR3 reads TGTGCCAGCACAGGGTCTAGCAATCAGCCCCAGCATTTT. It translates to CASTGSSNQPQHF.

The chain recombines TRBV24-1 with TRBJ1-2, with 8 bases identical to TRBD1. In germline, CDR1 is KGHDR, CDR2 SFDVKD. This CDR3 region has 14 residues. The V and J ends lost 12 bases and 0 bases, in that order; junction bases with no gene match: 8. The CDR3 DNA sequence: TGTGCCCCGCGGGACAGGAGAGCTAACTATGGCTACACCTTC. This sequence encodes CAPRDRRANYGYTF.

The J gene is TRBJ1-1, the V gene TRBV19; D unresolved. CDR3 length equals 13 residues. CDR1 is LNHDA, CDR2 SQIVND, per germline (reference sequence). Trimming left V 1 base short and J 1 base short, with 4 bases between. This chain's CDR3 is CASSIVKNTEAFF. For the CDR3, the DNA is TGTGCCAGTAGTATAGTTAAGAACACTGAAGCTTTCTTT.

J is TRBJ2-3 and V is TRBV9, with 15 bases aligning to TRBD2. The V gene end was trimmed by 4 bases and the J gene end by 2 bases; junction bases not matched to a gene: 8. This CDR3 contains 18 residues. CDR1 SGDLS and CDR2 YYNGEE come from the germline V gene. CDR3 residues: CASSTGLAGGLSTDTQYF. The CDR3 coding sequence is TGTGCCAGCAGCACGGGACTAGCGGGAGGCCTCTCCACAGATACGCAGTATTTT.

CDR3 sequence: CASSLSGQVSYNEQFF. DNA of the CDR3: TGCGCCAGCAGCTTGTCGGGACAGGTCTCCTACAATGAGCAGTTCTTC. The V and J genes are TRBV5-1 and TRBJ2-1; 8 nucleotides match TRBD1. CDR3 size: 16 residues. With V trimmed by 1 base and J by 0 bases, 3 bases remained unmatched. Germline CDR1 SGHRS, CDR2 YFSETQ.

The J gene is TRBJ1-1, the V gene TRBV9, with 8 bases lining up with TRBD1. There are 14 residues in the CDR3. CDR1 and CDR2 (germline): SGDLS, YYNGEE. J was trimmed by 6 bases and V by 0 bases; bases with no gene match: 4. The chain's CDR3 is CASSVGTGSSEAFF. In DNA, the CDR3 is TGTGCCAGCAGCGTAGGGACAGGGAGTTCTGAAGCTTTCTTT.

The chain uses TRBV9 and TRBJ1-2, with 8 bases lining up with TRBD1. Trimming at V came to 5 bases and at J to 7 bases, leaving 4 bases not matched to a gene. CDR1 and CDR2 (germline): SGDLS, YYNGEE. This CDR3 region has 12 residues. This CDR3 reads CASRDQGAGYTF. The CDR3 nucleotides read TGTGCCAGCAGAGACCAGGGGGCTGGCTACACCTTC.

The chain uses TRBV27 and TRBJ1-5; TRBD1 is a possible D gene (5 bases). With 7 bases removed from V and 5 bases from J, the gap between germline ends came to 18 bases. The CDR3 length is 15 residues. Germline CDR1 and CDR2: MNHEY and SMNVEV (reference sequence). The CDR3 protein is CASTPRGTHDQPQHF. CDR3 nucleotides: TGTGCCAGCACCCCCCGGGGGACCCACGATCAGCCCCAGCATTTT.